The sample holds a few counts of the clone carrying this T cell receptor (beta chain). The source of the sample is a study of PD-1 blockade in mismatch repair-deficient tumors. Germline V gene data show CDR1 as SEHNR and CDR2 as FQNEAQ (reference sequence). CDR3 size: 13 residues. V trimming: 5 bases; J trimming: 13 bases; junction bases outside the gene matches: 13. Measured with immunoSEQ multiplex PCR; TCRdb has only the in-frame clones, and not every one. The data contain tens of thousands of clones, approximately 84% of them singletons. This clonotype was sampled from an adult with mismatch repair-deficient cancer. The sequencing here drew on PBMCs, taken before pembrolizumab treatment. J is TRBJ1-2 and V is TRBV7-9, with 7 bases fitting TRBD1. Here the CDR3 DNA reads TGTGCCAGCAGCGGTTCGACAGGGACTGGTTTCACCTTC. Translated, it gives CASSGSTGTGFTF. Full variable domain (remainder filled in from reference TRBV7-9 and TRBJ1-2): DTGVSQNPRHKITKRGQNVTFRCDPISEHNRLYWYRQTLGQGPEFLTYFQNEAQLEKSRLLSDRFSAERPKGSFSTLEIQRTEQGDSAMYLCASSGSTGTGFTFGSGTRLTVV.